A single sample is the source of the 9 T cell receptor beta chains below, sequenced in a study of molecular identifiers for immune sequencing clone quantification. One entry per CDR3 protein, called by TCRdb with MiXCR from the PCR reads. This table has just under 65,000 distinct CDR3 sequences, around 19% appearing once. The specimen was naive CD8+ T cells from blood, with Jurkat cell RNA spiked in. Specified subset: FACS-sorted CD8+CD4-CCR7+CD45RA+ naive T cells. The source of these receptors is a human donor in good health. Some libraries in this study had Jurkat cell RNA spiked in.

This clonotype was seen many times. The gene calls are TRBV13 and TRBJ2-3, with 10 nucleotides matching TRBD2. After removal of 5 bases from V and 0 bases from J, the junction contained 8 bases not matched to a gene. The CDR3 consists of 17 residues. CDR1 PRHDT and CDR2 FYEKMQ come from the germline V gene (reference sequence). The CDR3, as DNA: TGTGCCAGCAGCCAAATTAGCGGGAGGACTAGCACAGATACGCAGTATTTT. Its translation: CASSQISGRTSTDTQYF.

This clonotype came up many times. The rearrangement uses TRBV7-9 and TRBJ1-5; D gene ambiguous. The CDR3 totals 12 residues. The V gene lost 4 bases and the J gene lost 8 bases, with 9 bases spanning the gap. Germline V gene sequence: CDR1 SEHNR, CDR2 FQNEAQ (reference sequence). The CDR3 loop reads CASSWRFEPQHF. CDR3 bases: TGTGCCAGCAGCTGGAGGTTTGAGCCCCAGCATTTT.

This chain joins TRBV30 and TRBJ1-1, with 9 bases matching TRBD1. The CDR3 is 12 residues long. Germline lookup yields CDR1 GTSNPN and CDR2 SVGIG (reference sequence). V gave up 3 bases and J gave up 6 bases; unmatched junction bases: 2. The CDR3 sequence is CAWSGTGPEAFF. The CDR3 nucleotides are TGTGCCTGGAGCGGGACAGGGCCTGAAGCTTTCTTT.

This clonotype was recorded many times. The chain is built from TRBV5-1 and TRBJ2-2; D is ambiguous. Germline CDR1 SGHRS, CDR2 YFSETQ. Deletions cut 3 bases from V and 0 bases from J, with 12 bases between. This CDR3 has 16 amino acids. This CDR3 is CASSSRHDANTGELFF. CDR3 coding DNA: TGCGCCAGCAGCTCCAGACACGACGCGAACACCGGGGAGCTGTTTTTT.

In DNA, the CDR3 is TGTGCCAGTAGTATCTGGGACACCGGGAATTTTAACACCGGGGAGCTGTTTTTT. This sequence encodes CASSIWDTGNFNTGELFF. This rearrangement joins TRBV19 to TRBJ2-2; D might be TRBD1 (6 bases). In germline, CDR1 is LNHDA, CDR2 SQIVND (reference sequence). This CDR3 contains 18 residues. V was pared by 3 bases and J by 2 bases, with 19 bases between.

This clonotype has at least ten counts. The chain recombines TRBV14 with TRBJ2-3; D is unclear. V lost 2 bases to trimming and J lost 1 base, with 10 bases between them. The CDR3 is 15 amino acids. Germline V lookup: CDR1 SGHDN, CDR2 FVKESK. The CDR3, as DNA: TGTGCCAGCAGCCAACTCCGGGTAGGCACAGATACGCAGTATTTT. Translation gives CASSQLRVGTDTQYF. The full variable domain, with the rest looked up from reference TRBV14 and TRBJ2-3, is EAGVTQFPSHSVIEKGQTVTLRCDPISGHDNLYWYRRVMGKEIKFLLHFVKESKQDESGMPNNRFLAERTGGTYSTLKVQPAELEDSGVYFCASSQLRVGTDTQYFGPGTRLTVL.

The table lists this clonotype with a few counts. A read error may be the cause here, since a much bigger clone is one base away. The chain employs TRBV10-1 and TRBJ2-7; 7 bases are shared with TRBD1. This CDR3 has 16 residues. Germline lookup yields CDR1 WNHNN and CDR2 SYGVQD (reference sequence). The V and J ends lost 11 bases and 1 base, in that order; junction bases with no gene match: 17. CDR3: CASVRQKGQLSYEQYF. The CDR3 DNA follows: TGCGCCTCCGTGAGGCAGAAGGGACAGCTTTCCTACGAGCAGTACTTC.

On this clonotype itself: A read error is possible here, since a much larger clone lies one base away. This chain joins TRBV5-1 and TRBJ2-5, with D possibly being TRBD1 or TRBD2 (5 bases each). The V and J ends lost 4 bases and 1 base respectively, with 20 bases between them. Germline CDR1 and CDR2: SGHRS and YFSETQ. The CDR3 consists of 17 residues. CDR3 nucleotides: TGCGCCAGCAGCAGGGGACGACAGCCATCGTGCCAAGAGACCCAGTACTTC. Translation gives CASSRGRQPSCQETQYF. The variable domain in full, completed from reference TRBV5-1 and TRBJ2-5, reads KAGVTQTPRYLIKTRGQQVTLSCSPISGHRSVSWYQQTPGQGLQFLFEYFSETQRNKGNFPGRFSGRQFSNSRSEMNVSTLELGDSALYLCASSRGRQPSCQETQYFGPGTRLLVL.

This clonotype was counted at least ten times. The chain couples TRBV7-8 to TRBJ1-6; TRBD1 aligns across 8 bases. Germline loops: CDR1 SGHVS, CDR2 FQNEAQ. The CDR3 length is 17 residues. The junction had 9 bases not matched to a gene; V was cut back by 4 bases and J by 4 bases. CDR3 residues: CASSSQGAVDYNSPLHF. CDR3 DNA: TGTGCCAGCAGCTCCCAGGGGGCTGTTGATTATAATTCACCCCTCCACTTT.